This T cell receptor beta chain was sequenced in a study of cytomegalovirus exposure and HLA in healthy donors. Trimming cost V 4 bases and J 0 bases, with 13 bases left between them. Germline CDR1 and CDR2: SGHTA and FQGNSA. CDR3 length equals 15 residues. The PCR contained 60 Vbeta and 13 Jbeta primers. Sequencing was performed with immunoSEQ multiplex PCR; in TCRdb, only in-frame clones are kept and a portion is missing. The sample's table shows roughly 80,000 clones. The origin of this receptor is a man aged 45-60 years in good health and CMV-seronegative. The chain links TRBV7-2 to TRBJ2-7; possible D gene TRBD2, 7 bases. The sequencing input was PBMCs. The CDR3 loop is CASSSGGPTSYEQYF. CDR3 DNA: TGTGCCAGCAGCTCCGGGGGGCCTACCTCCTACGAGCAGTACTTC. The full variable domain, with the rest looked up from reference TRBV7-2 and TRBJ2-7, is GAGVSQSPSNKVTEKGKDVELRCDPISGHTALYWYRQSLGQGLEFLIYFQGNSAPDKSGLPSDRFSAERTGGSVSTLTIQRTQQEDSAVYLCASSSGGPTSYEQYFGPGTRLTVT.